This entry is about one TCR beta chain. This clonotype registers as medium-sized (0.01 to 0.1%) within its sample. Its specific antigen is unknown. Base qualities are not provided; no much larger clone lies one nucleotide away. Per the publication, the treatment or condition label means: approximately nine-day PBMC culture with coronavirus spike peptide pools or control peptides (ViraFEST assay). To expand antigen-specific T cells with peptide pools and then pick out the expanded clonotypes through TCR sequencing, the study relied on the ViraFEST assay. Positive SARS-CoV-2 PCR tests in the convalescent patients dated from March to December 2020, before Alpha, Beta and Delta variants emerged in the United States. Each well held roughly 2 million PBMCs cultured in IMDM containing roughly 5% human AB serum and around 9.2 IU/ml IL-2, with about 10 ug/ml peptide pools added. Half of the culture medium was replaced with fresh IL-2-containing medium on days 3 and 7. After around 10 days of culture, CD4+ T cells were isolated by negative selection using the EasySep CD4+ T cell isolation kit. PBMCs were separated from whole blood using Ficoll-Paque Plus gradient centrifugation and then either used fresh or cryopreserved at -140C. Triplicate wells were generally used for each culture condition.

Library generation was performed with PCR. DNA from cultured CD4+ T cells was subjected to TCR sequencing with the Oncomine TCR Beta short-read assay at the Johns Hopkins FTIC core. The QIAamp micro DNA kit was used to extract genomic DNA from the cultured CD4+ T cells. Oncomine TCR Beta libraries from cultured CD4+ T cells were pooled with unique dual indexes and sequenced on an Illumina iSeq 100. The authors processed their data as follows. Non-productive sequences were removed, and CDR3s not starting with C, not ending with F or W, or shorter than 7 amino acids were discarded. The MANAFEST web application identified antigen-specific clonotypes by comparing peptide-stimulated wells against reference wells and other culture wells. For a clone to be called positive, the clone needed an FDR below 0.05, an odds ratio above 5, and a productive frequency above 0.1% in at least two of three replicate wells. Cross-reactive clonotypes were defined as significantly expanded in both SARS-CoV-2 spike wells and at least one common cold coronavirus spike condition. Using R version 3.6.1, CDR3 homology was evaluated through Levenshtein distances (stringdist) along with unrooted phylogenetic trees (ape). The public reads were reprocessed in TCRdb via fastp at Q25 and MiXCR, keeping in-frame beta chains. CDR3 protein duplicates are merged, each entry listing the most common genes and DNA. TCRdb, not the original authors, processed these V and J calls. A total of more than 20,000 distinct CDR3 sequences appear in this sample, approximately 29% of them only once. The ten largest clonotypes hold roughly an eighth of the sample.

The sample is drawn from a study of vaccination and CD4 T cells after COVID-19 (dated by TCRdb to the early 2020s). For context, the study as a whole: Convalescent patients had a positive SARS-CoV-2 result on nasal swab PCR, and of these patients, several had mild disease and one had severe disease. Post-COVID blood samples were collected from convalescent patients a median of approximately 100 days after diagnosis, with a range of about 30 to 161 days. The time from the second vaccine dose to post-vaccine blood sampling had a median of approximately 72 days and ranged from about 14 to 250 days. For stimulating the cultures, overlapping spike peptide pools were used, derived from SARS-CoV-2 as well as from the common cold coronaviruses HCoV-NL63, HCoV-OC43 and HCoV-229E. The convalescent cohort included six males and four females, with two Hispanic individuals, seven Caucasians, two Asians and one multiracial person. Control cultures received a CEFX viral epitope pool as the positive control, an HIV-1 Nef peptide pool as the negative control, or no peptide. Two doses of either the Pfizer-BioNTech BNT162b2 vaccine (n=8) or the Moderna mRNA-1273 vaccine (n=2) were administered to participants. The spike-specific CD4+ TCR repertoire was compared before and after mRNA vaccination in approximately 9 COVID-19 convalescent patients and 4 infection-naive healthy vaccine recipients.

What the research found in general, with its limitations: Of the vaccine-specific clones in convalescent patients, 304 of 307, or nearly all, reacted only to SARS-CoV-2 spike and did not cross-react with common cold coronaviruses. An increase in the median number of SARS-CoV-2-reactive clonotypes from 20 to 25 after infection to 38 after vaccination was observed, but the change was not found to be significant. In convalescent patients, a median approximately 83% of post-vaccine SARS-CoV-2-reactive clones were detected only after vaccination, and vaccine-specific priming was suggested by this finding. Relatively few convalescent patients were included in the study, and early timepoints after natural infection were not analyzed.

Based on the germline V gene (reference sequence), the CDR1 and CDR2 sequences are MNHEY and SMNVEV. Its CDR3 holds 18 amino acids, cysteine through phenylalanine. Only the CDR3 DNA stays, 54 bases, in frame from base 1. V and J lose 6 bases and 7 bases, and a span of 25 bases separates them. What was sequenced was cultured CD4+ T cells from blood. This sequence originates from a human donor with COVID-19. This chain is built from TRBV27 and TRBJ1-6; tentative D gene TRBD1, with 5 bases matching. The bases are TGTGCCAGCAGGCTAGCTCTCGACCTCGGGGCCAGGAATTCACCCCTCCACTTT. It translates as CASRLALDLGARNSPLHF.